The 32 T cell receptor beta chains below all came from one sample that was sequenced in a study of cytomegalovirus exposure and HLA in healthy donors. PCR involved 60 Vbeta and 13 Jbeta primers. Profiling relied on immunoSEQ multiplex PCR, and the TCRdb table lists in-frame clones only, not all of them. The sample shows some 130,000 clones, approximately 87% of them seen only once. Sequences were obtained from PBMCs. The receptors stem from a man in his forties or fifties in good health and CMV-seronegative.

The rearrangement uses TRBV4-2 and TRBJ2-7; 8 nucleotides agree with TRBD1. Germline CDR1 LGHNA, CDR2 YNFKEQ. The CDR3 sequence is 15 residues long. V trimming: 0 bases; J trimming: 0 bases; junction bases outside the gene matches: 1. CDR3 sequence (DNA): TGTGCCAGCAGCCAAGAACAGGGGGACTCCTACGAGCAGTACTTC. It codes for CASSQEQGDSYEQYF.

J is TRBJ2-7 and V is TRBV7-8, with D possibly TRBD2 on 5 matching bases. This CDR3 has 16 residues. The germline V gene has CDR1 SGHVS and CDR2 FQNEAQ. Trimming shortened V by 2 bases and J by 0 bases, and 14 bases separated the two germline ends. The DNA for the CDR3 is TGTGCCAGCAGCTTAAAATGGGGAGCCCTCTCCTACGAGCAGTACTTC. It yields the protein CASSLKWGALSYEQYF.

This chain links TRBV7-3 with TRBJ2-7; a possible D gene is TRBD2 (5 bases). The ends were cut back, 1 base at V and 4 bases at J, with 11 bases in the middle. In germline, CDR1 is SGHTA, CDR2 FQGTGA. CDR3 length equals 14 residues. CDR3 residues: CASSLRGPGYEQYF. The DNA of the CDR3 is TGTGCCAGCAGCTTAAGAGGACCGGGGTACGAGCAGTACTTC. The variable domain in full, completed from reference TRBV7-3 and TRBJ2-7, reads GAGVSQTPSNKVTEKGKYVELRCDPISGHTALYWYRQSLGQGPEFLIYFQGTGAADDSGLPNDRFFAVRPEGSVSTLKIQRTERGDSAVYLCASSLRGPGYEQYFGPGTRLTVT.

The V and J genes are TRBV4-3 and TRBJ2-7; 7 bases are a match to TRBD1. This CDR3 is built from 13 residues. Germline V gene data show CDR1 as LGHNA and CDR2 as YSLEER. V trimming: 4 bases; J trimming: 3 bases; junction bases outside the gene matches: 3. The CDR3 sequence is CASSLRQGYEQYF. CDR3 coding DNA: TGCGCCAGCAGCCTTCGACAGGGCTACGAGCAGTACTTC.

In its sample, this clone was seen a few times. The CDR3: CASSVVVSSGTNEQFF. CDR3 nucleotide sequence: TGTGCCAGCAGCGTAGTGGTGTCTAGCGGGACAAATGAGCAGTTCTTC. The chain recombines TRBV9 with TRBJ2-1, with TRBD2 matching over 9 bases. This CDR3 has 16 residues. V was clipped by 0 bases and J by 7 bases; unmatched bases: 8. Germline V gives CDR1 SGDLS, CDR2 YYNGEE.

The chain links TRBV30 to TRBJ2-7, with 7 bases identical to TRBD1. Germline CDR1 GTSNPN, CDR2 SVGIG (reference sequence). V lost 0 bases, J lost 8 bases, and 7 bases stayed unmatched. CDR3 length equals 13 residues. CDR3 loop: CAWSVTGDGQQYF. DNA for the CDR3: TGTGCCTGGAGTGTAACAGGGGACGGGCAGCAGTACTTC.

The chain has TRBV6-6 and TRBJ2-2, with 9 bases fitting TRBD1. The CDR3 has 15 residues. From germline, CDR1 is MNHNY and CDR2 SVGAGI (reference sequence). With V trimmed by 2 bases and J by 7 bases, 5 bases remained unmatched. For the CDR3, the DNA is TGTGCCAGCAGTTACGTACAGGGGGCGGACGGGGAGCTGTTTTTT. Its protein is CASSYVQGADGELFF.

This clone was recorded a few times. This chain joins TRBV7-3 and TRBJ2-1; 8 bases line up with TRBD2. Per germline, CDR1 SGHTA and CDR2 FQGTGA. J lost 9 bases, V lost 0 bases, and 4 bases had no gene match. The CDR3 has 14 amino acids. The CDR3 sequence: CASSLTGGGPEQFF. The CDR3 DNA follows: TGTGCCAGCAGCTTAACTGGCGGGGGGCCTGAGCAGTTCTTC.

The chain couples TRBV7-2 to TRBJ2-1; 7 bases are shared with TRBD2. V gave up 1 base and J gave up 5 bases; unmatched junction bases: 8. The germline gives CDR1 SGHTA, CDR2 FQGNSA. The CDR3 is 16 residues long. The CDR3 sequence is CASSLESGAGNNEQFF. CDR3 sequence (DNA): TGTGCCAGCAGCTTAGAGAGCGGGGCCGGGAACAATGAGCAGTTCTTC.

The V and J genes are TRBV10-3 and TRBJ1-2, with 8 bases that match TRBD1. V was clipped by 5 bases and J by 6 bases; unmatched bases: 5. Germline V lookup: CDR1 ENHRY, CDR2 SYGVKD. The CDR3 runs to 13 residues. CDR3: CAISQGAGHGYTF. CDR3 in DNA: TGTGCCATCAGTCAGGGGGCTGGCCATGGCTACACCTTC.

The J gene is TRBJ1-2, the V gene TRBV30; D possibly corresponds to TRBD1 (6 bases). This CDR3 has 14 amino acids. V was shortened by 3 bases and J by 0 bases, with 11 bases between the two germline ends. CDR1 and CDR2 from the germline V gene are GTSNPN and SVGIG (reference sequence). The CDR3 loop reads CAWRRTAANYGYTF. The CDR3 DNA reads TGTGCCTGGAGAAGGACAGCCGCTAACTATGGCTACACCTTC.

The chain uses TRBV7-9 and TRBJ2-3; 7 nucleotides line up with TRBD1. Germline CDR1 SEHNR, CDR2 FQNEAQ (reference sequence). With 5 bases clipped from V and 6 bases from J, the junction kept 11 bases outside the gene matches. There are 15 residues in the CDR3. CDR3 sequence reads: CASSLGQEGTDTQYF. CDR3 DNA sequence: TGTGCCAGCAGCCTTGGACAGGAAGGTACCGATACGCAGTATTTT.

V and J are TRBV28 and TRBJ1-2; unclear D gene. This CDR3 is built from 15 residues. Germline-derived CDR1 and CDR2 are MDHEN and SYDVKM. Trimming left V 7 bases short and J 1 base short, with 16 bases between. The CDR3 DNA sequence: TGTGCCAGCAAAAACCCTGGGCCCCGTAACTATGGCTACACCTTC. This translates into CASKNPGPRNYGYTF.

The V and J genes are TRBV29-1 and TRBJ2-5, with D uncertain. V shed 1 base and J shed 5 bases, with 8 bases lying between them. Germline V gene sequence: CDR1 SQVTM, CDR2 ANQGSEA. The CDR3 consists of 12 residues. CDR3 in DNA: TGCAGCGTTGAAGGATCACGGGAGACCCAGTACTTC. It codes for CSVEGSRETQYF.

The chain has TRBV27 and TRBJ2-7; tentative D call: TRBD2 (6 bases). The germline gives CDR1 MNHEY, CDR2 SMNVEV (reference sequence). CDR3 length equals 12 residues. V was pared by 3 bases and J by 7 bases, with 10 bases between. For the CDR3, the DNA is TGTGCCAGCAGTTTTACCGGGGGAGAGCAGTACTTC. As protein: CASSFTGGEQYF.

The V and J genes are TRBV9 and TRBJ2-3; possibly TRBD2 for D (7 bases). V lost 3 bases and J 6 bases, leaving 20 bases between the germline ends. This CDR3 region has 16 residues. The germline gives CDR1 SGDLS, CDR2 YYNGEE. The CDR3 DNA reads as TGTGCCAGCAGCGCCTCCCGCGGCGGGGGCAGGGATACGCAGTATTTT. Translation gives CASSASRGGGRDTQYF.

V is TRBV5-5 and J is TRBJ2-7; possibly TRBD1 for D (5 bases). The ends were cut back, 0 bases at V and 4 bases at J, with 11 bases in the middle. Germline loops: CDR1 SGHKS, CDR2 YYEKEE (reference sequence). CDR3 length equals 14 residues. The CDR3 region is CASSLGQGSYEQYF. In DNA, the CDR3 is TGTGCCAGCAGCTTGGGGCAGGGTTCATACGAGCAGTACTTC.

The genes are TRBV4-1 and TRBJ2-3; TRBD1 matches 7 bases. Germline CDR1 and CDR2: MGHRA and YSYEKL. This CDR3 is 18 amino acids long. With V trimmed by 1 base and J by 0 bases, 10 bases remained unmatched. The CDR3 protein is CASSQGRAGGRSTDTQYF. The CDR3, as DNA: TGCGCCAGCAGCCAAGGTCGCGCAGGGGGTCGGAGCACAGATACGCAGTATTTT.

This clone was observed once. The V gene is TRBV5-1, the J gene TRBJ2-7; no clear D. Germline V lookup: CDR1 SGHRS, CDR2 YFSETQ. The CDR3 spans 13 residues. V lost 2 bases and J lost 4, with 10 bases in between. This CDR3 reads CASSLRVEYEQYF. The DNA for the CDR3 is TGCGCCAGCAGCTTACGGGTTGAGTACGAGCAGTACTTC.

This chain connects TRBV2 to TRBJ2-3, with TRBD2 matching 10 bases. The CDR3 spans 15 residues. The ends lost 10 bases at V and 0 bases at J; junction bases unmatched: 7. Germline-derived CDR1 and CDR2 are SNHLY and FYNNEI. CDR3 in amino acids: CAITGLAASTDTQYF. The DNA for the CDR3 is TGTGCCATAACCGGACTAGCGGCTAGCACAGATACGCAGTATTTT.

The chain has TRBV27 and TRBJ1-6, with TRBD1 matching 9 bases. After removal of 4 bases from V and 1 base from J, the junction contained 2 bases not matched to a gene. From germline, CDR1 is MNHEY and CDR2 SMNVEV (reference sequence). The CDR3 extends over 16 amino acids. The CDR3 loop reads CASSYRGLSYNSPLHF. CDR3 nucleotides: TGTGCCAGCAGTTACAGGGGGCTATCCTATAATTCACCCCTCCACTTT.

This clone was counted a single time. J is TRBJ2-3 and V is TRBV14; 7 positions match TRBD2. The CDR3 loop spans 16 amino acids. J gave up 4 bases and V 6 bases, and 13 bases lay outside the gene matches. Germline V CDR1 and CDR2: SGHDN, FVKESK. The CDR3 region has the DNA TGTGCCAGCAGTCTCCGTCCGGGCCGGGGGGCAGATACGCAGTATTTT. It translates to CASSLRPGRGADTQYF.

J is TRBJ1-1 and V is TRBV27; a weak D match, TRBD1 (5 bases). This CDR3 contains 14 residues. Trimming cost V 0 bases and J 6 bases, with 11 bases left between them. Germline lookup yields CDR1 MNHEY and CDR2 SMNVEV (reference sequence). CDR3 in amino acids: CASSLSLDTSEAFF. CDR3 DNA: TGTGCCAGCAGTTTATCGTTGGACACCTCTGAAGCTTTCTTT.

The genes are TRBV5-4 and TRBJ2-2, with a tentative D call TRBD1 (7 bases). The germline CDR1 and CDR2 sequences are SGHNT and YYREEE (reference sequence). Trimming pared 0 bases from V and 6 bases from J, leaving 15 bases between. The CDR3 runs to 16 residues. CDR3 DNA sequence: TGTGCCAGCAGCTTGGGAGCGGGCAGGGGGGCCGGGGAGCTGTTTTTT. It translates to CASSLGAGRGAGELFF.

The chain joins TRBV28 to TRBJ2-5; TRBD1 aligns across 11 bases. TRBJ2-7 explains the end of the DNA better; the J call may be wrong. Germline CDR1 reads MDHEN; CDR2 reads SYDVKM. The CDR3 runs 15 residues. In DNA form, the CDR3 reads TGTGCCAGCAGTTCGACGGGACAGGGGGCCTACGAGCAGTACTTC. Its protein product is CASSSTGQGAYEQYF.

CDR3 coding DNA: TGCGCCAGCAGCCAAGGGGTCACTAGAACGGCCGACGAGCAGTACTTC. Protein: CASSQGVTRTADEQYF. The gene calls are TRBV4-3 and TRBJ2-7, with a possible D match to TRBD2 (5 bases). This CDR3 is built from 16 residues. CDR1 is LGHNA, CDR2 YSLEER, per germline. V was cut by 1 base and J by 5 bases, with 18 bases left in between.

This clone was observed a handful of times. J is TRBJ1-1 and V is TRBV5-6; a weak D match, TRBD1 (6 bases). Germline-derived CDR1 and CDR2 are SGHDT and YYEEEE. V was shortened by 4 bases and J by 3 bases, with 10 bases between the two germline ends. The CDR3 spans 13 residues. The CDR3 nucleotides read TGTGCCAGCAGCCGGACAGTGCACACTGAAGCTTTCTTT. Protein: CASSRTVHTEAFF.

J is TRBJ2-1 and V is TRBV11-3, with D maybe TRBD1 (6 bases). V was pared by 5 bases and J by 10 bases, with 18 bases between. Germline loops: CDR1 SGHNT, CDR2 YENEEA. This CDR3 region has 14 residues. As DNA, the CDR3 is TGTGCCAGCAGCCCAGGGGCGTCCATTGGCGAGCAGTTCTTC. It translates to CASSPGASIGEQFF.

The chain links TRBV4-1 to TRBJ1-5; D unresolved. CDR1 and CDR2 (germline): MGHRA, YSYEKL. Trimming cost V 1 base and J 4 bases, with 11 bases left between them. This CDR3 spans 15 amino acids. The CDR3 loop is CASSQVSGRNQPQHF. The CDR3 DNA follows: TGCGCCAGCAGCCAAGTGTCAGGCCGGAATCAGCCCCAGCATTTT.

This chain links TRBV27 with TRBJ1-2, with D unresolved. The germline V gene encodes CDR1 MNHEY and CDR2 SMNVEV (reference sequence). Trimming removed 7 bases at V and 4 bases at J, with 7 bases between. The CDR3 consists of 11 residues. The CDR3 reads CASKASYGYTF. Written as DNA, the CDR3 is TGTGCCAGCAAAGCCTCCTATGGCTACACCTTC.

V and J are TRBV10-3 and TRBJ2-3, with a weak D call TRBD1 (7 bases). CDR1 and CDR2 (germline): ENHRY, SYGVKD. Trimming pared 3 bases from V and 2 bases from J, leaving 9 bases between. This CDR3 region has 14 residues. The CDR3 sequence is CAISDRGDTDTQYF. CDR3 in DNA: TGTGCCATCAGTGACAGGGGGGACACAGATACGCAGTATTTT.

Comment on this clone: The junction does not match germline at one end; this may be a read error. This chain connects TRBV27 to TRBJ1-6, with 7 positions matching TRBD1. The CDR3 extends over 15 amino acids. Looked up from germline, CDR1 is MNHEY and CDR2 is SMNVEV (reference sequence). CDR3 amino acids: CASSLSGTVYAPLHF. The CDR3 coding sequence is TGTGCCAGCAGTCTATCCGGGACAGTTTACGCACCCCTCCACTTT.